These 10 T cell receptor beta chains came from one sample sequenced in a study of cytomegalovirus exposure and HLA in healthy donors. The PCR was carried out with 60 Vbeta primers and 13 Jbeta primers. Some clones are missing from TCRdb's copy, which holds only in-frame ones; the method was immunoSEQ multiplex PCR. This table has 85,000 to 100,000 clones, roughly four fifths appearing once. The sample consisted of PBMCs. The receptor source for this set is a female donor in good health and CMV-seropositive.

The CDR3 sequence is CASSIDRQGVSGYTF. The CDR3 DNA is TGTGCCAGTAGTATAGACCGACAGGGAGTGTCTGGCTACACCTTC. The chain carries TRBV19 and TRBJ1-2; 7 bases match TRBD1. This CDR3 is built from 15 residues. Germline loops: CDR1 LNHDA, CDR2 SQIVND (reference sequence). After removal of 0 bases from V and 7 bases from J, the junction contained 8 bases not matched to a gene.

V gene TRBV28 combines with J gene TRBJ2-1; 8 bases are a match to TRBD1. Trimming at V came to 8 bases and at J to 1 base, leaving 4 bases not matched to a gene. Germline values: CDR1 MDHEN, CDR2 SYDVKM. The CDR3 covers 14 residues. The CDR3, as DNA: TGTGCCAGCGGACAGGGCTTTTCCTACAATGAGCAGTTCTTC. Protein: CASGQGFSYNEQFF.

This chain joins TRBV6-5 and TRBJ2-2, with 11 nucleotides matching TRBD2. The CDR3 runs 16 residues. CDR1 and CDR2 (germline): MNHEY, SVGAGI. The J segment lost 1 base and the V segment lost 4 bases, leaving 2 bases of the junction unmatched. In DNA form, the CDR3 reads TGTGCCAGCAGTTCACTAGCGGGGGAGAACACCGGGGAGCTGTTTTTT. Protein: CASSSLAGENTGELFF.

The chain links TRBV27 to TRBJ2-7; no clear D. With 2 bases removed from V and 1 base from J, the gap between germline ends came to 6 bases. This CDR3 is built from 13 residues. Per germline, CDR1 MNHEY and CDR2 SMNVEV (reference sequence). Written as DNA, the CDR3 is TGTGCCAGCAGTTTAACAGTTTCCTACGAGCAGTACTTC. It codes for CASSLTVSYEQYF.

The chain carries TRBV9 and TRBJ2-1; D possibly corresponds to TRBD2 (5 bases). Trimming took 2 bases from V and 2 from J, leaving 14 bases between them. The CDR3 is 16 amino acids. Germline V lookup: CDR1 SGDLS, CDR2 YYNGEE. CDR3 nucleotides: TGTGCCAGCAGCGTGGGTTCGACTACTCCCTACAATGAGCAGTTCTTC. This gives the protein CASSVGSTTPYNEQFF.

With regard to this clone: A junction end diverges from the germline sequence, so it may reflect a read error. The rearrangement links TRBV7-9 to TRBJ1-2; the D gene is possibly TRBD1 (5 bases). CDR3 length: 12 amino acids. The V gene's germline CDR1 is SEHNR and CDR2 FQNEAQ (reference sequence). CDR3 in amino acids: CSSSSGGRGYTF. The CDR3 nucleotides are TGTTCCAGCAGCTCCGGGGGTCGGGGCTACACCTTC.

The genes are TRBV25-1 and TRBJ2-7, with a possible D match to TRBD1 (6 bases). The CDR3 spans 15 residues. CDR1 is MGHDK, CDR2 SYGVNS, per germline. Trimming cost V 5 bases and J 3 bases, with 17 bases left between them. DNA for the CDR3: TGTGCCAGCAGTTCCTCCGGGGCAGGGGACTACGAGCAGTACTTC. Encoded protein: CASSSSGAGDYEQYF.

CDR3 nucleotide sequence: TGTGCCAGCAGCTTTACTCCGGGAGTGGCAGATACGCAGTATTTT. Translating it yields CASSFTPGVADTQYF. The gene calls are TRBV7-9 and TRBJ2-3; a weak D match, TRBD2 (6 bases). This CDR3 is 15 amino acids long. Trimming took off 3 bases at V and 4 bases at J, with 14 bases between the two ends. Germline lookup yields CDR1 SEHNR and CDR2 FQNEAQ (reference sequence).

This chain uses TRBV28 with TRBJ2-7; D might be TRBD2 (6 bases). The CDR3 covers 15 residues. V was cut by 2 bases and J by 0 bases, with 11 bases left in between. Looked up from germline, CDR1 is MDHEN and CDR2 is SYDVKM. CDR3 nucleotide sequence: TGTGCCAGCAGTTTAAGCCTGGGACTCTCCTACGAGCAGTACTTC. Amino acids: CASSLSLGLSYEQYF.

The V and J genes are TRBV28 and TRBJ2-1; 9 positions agree with TRBD1. The V gene's germline CDR1 is MDHEN and CDR2 SYDVKM. The CDR3 has 13 residues. Trimming took 6 bases from V and 8 from J; bases not matched to a gene: 5. The CDR3 DNA reads as TGTGCCAGCAGCCCCGGGACAGGGTATGAGCAGTTCTTC. It translates to CASSPGTGYEQFF.